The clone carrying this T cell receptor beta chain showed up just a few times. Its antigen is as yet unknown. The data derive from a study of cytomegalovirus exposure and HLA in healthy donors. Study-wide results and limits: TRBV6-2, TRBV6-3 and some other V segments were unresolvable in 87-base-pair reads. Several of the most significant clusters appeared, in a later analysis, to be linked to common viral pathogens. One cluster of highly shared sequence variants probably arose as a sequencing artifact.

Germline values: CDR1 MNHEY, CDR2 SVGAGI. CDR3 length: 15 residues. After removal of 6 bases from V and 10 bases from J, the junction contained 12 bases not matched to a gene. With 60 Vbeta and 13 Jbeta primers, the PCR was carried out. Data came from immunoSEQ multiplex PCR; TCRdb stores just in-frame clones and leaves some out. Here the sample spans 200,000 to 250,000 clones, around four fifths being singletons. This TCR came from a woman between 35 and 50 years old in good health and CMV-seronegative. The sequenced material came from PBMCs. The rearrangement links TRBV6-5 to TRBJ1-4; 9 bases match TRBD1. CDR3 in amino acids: CASRLQGAALGKLFF. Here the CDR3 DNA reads TGTGCCAGCAGGCTACAGGGGGCCGCCCTAGGAAAACTGTTTTTT.